This passage covers 6 T cell receptor beta chains from one sample sequenced in a study of blood T cell repertoires in COVID-19. The protocol was immunoSEQ multiplex PCR, while the TCRdb copy is restricted to in-frame clones and leaves out a portion. The table shows a few hundred thousand clones, with around nine tenths occurring only once. The sample comprised PBMCs or T cells enriched from blood (not recorded which). The origin of the receptors is a woman in her twenties or thirties who had been exposed to COVID-19.

The chain employs TRBV2 and TRBJ1-4, with 7 nucleotides matching TRBD1. The germline CDR1 and CDR2 sequences are SNHLY and FYNNEI. V shed 4 bases, J shed 0 bases, and the junction held 5 bases outside the gene matches. This CDR3 spans 16 amino acids. The CDR3 DNA is TGTGCCAGCAGTGCGACAGGGCGAACAACTAATGAAAAACTGTTTTTT. Its protein product is CASSATGRTTNEKLFF.

The chain's CDR3 is CASSRRDRDSPLHF. The DNA for the CDR3 is TGTGCCAGCAGCCGCCGGGACAGGGATTCACCCCTCCACTTT. The rearrangement uses TRBV2 and TRBJ1-6; the match to TRBD1 covers 9 bases. The V gene end was trimmed by 6 bases and the J gene end by 8 bases; junction bases not matched to a gene: 5. The germline V gene has CDR1 SNHLY and CDR2 FYNNEI. The CDR3 contains 14 residues.

The chain employs TRBV27 and TRBJ2-7, with TRBD1 matching over 9 bases. This CDR3 has 15 amino acids. V shed 3 bases and J 1 base; nucleotides not matched to a gene: 4. Per the germline V gene, CDR1 is MNHEY and CDR2 is SMNVEV (reference sequence). The CDR3 region has the DNA TGTGCCAGCAGTTTCTCCGGGACAGGGTCCTACGAGCAGTACTTC. It specifies CASSFSGTGSYEQYF.

The chain joins TRBV7-3 to TRBJ2-2, with TRBD1 identical over 7 bases. Germline V gives CDR1 SGHTA, CDR2 FQGTGA. The junction had 4 bases not matched to a gene; V was cut back by 6 bases and J by 6 bases. This CDR3 region has 13 residues. CDR3 in DNA: TGTGCCAGCAGGAAGGGGGCTTCCGGGGAGCTGTTTTTT. This codes for CASRKGASGELFF.

This chain joins TRBV7-8 and TRBJ1-6, with TRBD1 matching 8 bases. V trimming: 5 bases; J trimming: 7 bases; junction bases outside the gene matches: 16. Germline CDR1 and CDR2: SGHVS and FQNEAQ. This CDR3 region has 18 residues. The CDR3 DNA follows: TGTGCCAGCAGCCTAAGGATTACAGGGGGGCTGTGGAATTCACCCCTCCACTTT. It translates to CASSLRITGGLWNSPLHF. Drawing the rest from reference TRBV7-8 and TRBJ1-6, the complete variable domain is GAGVSQSPRYKVAKRGQDVALRCDPISGHVSLFWYQQALGQGPEFLTYFQNEAQLDKSGLPSDRFFAERPEGSVSTLKIQRTQQEDSAVYLCASSLRITGGLWNSPLHFGNGTRLTVT.

This clone is a singleton in its sample. The chain employs TRBV25-1 and TRBJ1-2; tentatively, D is TRBD1 (6 bases). The germline V gene encodes CDR1 MGHDK and CDR2 SYGVNS. The V and J ends lost 7 bases and 7 bases respectively, with 16 bases between them. The CDR3 consists of 13 residues. The CDR3 coding sequence is TGTGCCAGCATGGGGGCCCAAACGGGTGGCTACACCTTC. Translated, it gives CASMGAQTGGYTF.